This T cell receptor (beta chain) was identified during a study of cytomegalovirus exposure and HLA in healthy donors. From germline, CDR1 is LGHNA and CDR2 YSLEER. The CDR3 contains 14 residues. On this clone: The target antigen is unknown. Germline and junction disagree at one end, which may indicate a read error.

The PCR used 60 Vbeta and 13 Jbeta primers. Clones were read by immunoSEQ multiplex PCR, and TCRdb kept only the in-frame ones, dropping some. The table includes approximately 130,000 clones, around four fifths detected once. Study results and limitations: Presence/absence analyses assumed roughly uniform sequencing depth across donors, which may not hold. In an earlier analysis, productive rearrangement rates for most beta V segments clustered near 87% or 30%.

This receptor was taken from a boy younger than 10 in good health and CMV-seronegative. V and J are TRBV4-3 and TRBJ1-2; 8 bases fit TRBD1. Input material: PBMCs. The CDR3 DNA reads as TGCGCCAGCAGCCAAGAACTCGACAGGGGAAACTCATTCTTC. This translates into CASSQELDRGNSFF.